The 26 T cell receptor beta chains presented below share a single source sample, sequenced in a study of blood T cell repertoires in COVID-19. Measured with immunoSEQ multiplex PCR; TCRdb has only the in-frame clones, and not every one. This table has about 120,000 clones, 90% appearing once. Sequenced sample: peripheral blood. These receptor sequences come from a human donor with active COVID-19. The donor label of this sample is uncertain.

The chain links TRBV5-6 to TRBJ1-2; 9 bases are shared with TRBD1. This CDR3 has 14 residues. Germline V gives CDR1 SGHDT, CDR2 YYEEEE. Trimming cost V 3 bases and J 2 bases; bases outside gene matches: 2. CDR3 sequence (DNA): TGTGCCAGCAGCTCGGACAGGGGCAACTATGGCTACACCTTC. This codes for CASSSDRGNYGYTF.

This clone has a single count. This chain connects TRBV30 to TRBJ1-5, with D maybe TRBD1 (6 bases). The germline gives CDR1 GTSNPN, CDR2 SVGIG (reference sequence). The CDR3 is 14 amino acids. Trimming took off 3 bases at V and 6 bases at J, with 15 bases between the two ends. The CDR3, as DNA: TGTGCCTGGAGCCTAGGGGGGGCAGGTCAGCCCCAGCATTTT. Its translation: CAWSLGGAGQPQHF.

The genes are TRBV7-2 and TRBJ2-3, with no clear D. Trimming removed 1 base at V and 3 bases at J, with 8 bases between. Germline V gene data show CDR1 as SGHTA and CDR2 as FQGNSA. The CDR3 spans 14 residues. For the CDR3, the DNA is TGTGCCAGCAGCTTAGAGTCCAGGACAGATACGCAGTATTTT. Its protein is CASSLESRTDTQYF.

V usage is TRBV3-1 (or the pseudogene TRBV3-2) and J usage is TRBJ1-1; possible D gene TRBD1, 5 bases. V gave up 4 bases and J gave up 6 bases, with 18 bases separating them. This CDR3 is 15 amino acids long. Germline values: CDR1 LGHDT, CDR2 YNNKEL (reference sequence). CDR3 loop: CASSPKIGGFSEAFF. The CDR3 region has the DNA TGTGCCAGCAGCCCTAAGATCGGGGGTTTTTCTGAAGCTTTCTTT.

In its sample, this clone was seen once. The V and J genes are TRBV5-1 and TRBJ2-3; D possibly corresponds to TRBD2 (6 bases). The V gene's germline CDR1 is SGHRS and CDR2 YFSETQ. The CDR3 sequence is 15 residues long. V shed 0 bases and J shed 4 bases, with 12 bases lying between them. The CDR3 coding sequence is TGCGCCAGCAGCTTGGACGGGGGACTCGCAGATACGCAGTATTTT. Translating gives CASSLDGGLADTQYF.

This clone was found a few times. This chain links TRBV7-3 with TRBJ2-3; 8 bases agree with TRBD2. CDR3 length: 15 amino acids. The V segment lost 5 bases and the J segment 1 base; nucleotides outside the gene matches: 5. Germline CDR1 and CDR2: SGHTA and FQGTGA. This CDR3 is CASSKRGGGTDTQYF. CDR3 nucleotide sequence: TGTGCCAGCAGCAAACGGGGGGGTGGCACAGATACGCAGTATTTT.

This chain uses TRBV2 with TRBJ2-2; 9 nucleotides align to TRBD1. Trimming cost V 6 bases and J 6 bases; bases outside gene matches: 2. The CDR3 has 13 residues. The V gene's germline CDR1 is SNHLY and CDR2 FYNNEI. The CDR3 region has the DNA TGTGCCAGCAGAGGGACAGGGCCCGGGGAGCTGTTTTTT. As protein: CASRGTGPGELFF.

V is TRBV3-1 (or the pseudogene TRBV3-2) and J is TRBJ1-5, with D unclear. The CDR3 runs 16 residues. The germline V gene encodes CDR1 LGHDT and CDR2 YNNKEL (reference sequence). The V gene lost 0 bases and the J gene lost 7 bases, with 16 bases spanning the gap. Here the CDR3 reads CASSQDGKSRRQPQHF. Written as DNA, the CDR3 is TGTGCCAGCAGCCAAGATGGGAAGTCCAGGAGGCAGCCCCAGCATTTT.

In this sample, this clone turned up once. V usage is TRBV19 and J usage is TRBJ1-1; TRBD1 aligns across 9 bases. Trimming took 3 bases from V and 3 from J; bases not matched to a gene: 5. Germline V gives CDR1 LNHDA, CDR2 SQIVND (reference sequence). The CDR3 runs 15 residues. CDR3 nucleotide sequence: TGTGCCAGTAGTATTGGGGGACAGGGATACACTGAAGCTTTCTTT. Its translation is CASSIGGQGYTEAFF.

The chain joins TRBV10-3 to TRBJ2-1, with 9 positions matching TRBD2. There are 16 residues in the CDR3. Germline CDR1 is ENHRY and CDR2 is SYGVKD. The trim removed 3 bases at V and 1 base at J, leaving 4 bases unmatched. CDR3 in amino acids: CAISDYSGGSYNEQFF. The CDR3 DNA follows: TGTGCCATCAGTGACTATAGCGGGGGTTCCTACAATGAGCAGTTCTTC.

The chain recombines TRBV7-2 with TRBJ2-5; TRBD2 matches 15 bases. V lost 6 bases to trimming and J lost 4 bases; unmatched junction nucleotides: 12. The germline gives CDR1 SGHTA, CDR2 FQGNSA. The CDR3 consists of 18 residues. The CDR3 is CASSSGLAGGWGIETQYF. The CDR3 DNA sequence: TGTGCCAGCAGTTCGGGACTAGCGGGGGGATGGGGCATAGAGACCCAGTACTTC.

This chain connects TRBV19 to TRBJ1-6; TRBD1 agrees at 7 bases. Trimming at V came to 8 bases and at J to 1 base, leaving 20 bases not matched to a gene. Germline V gene lookup returns CDR1 LNHDA and CDR2 SQIVND (reference sequence). This CDR3 is 20 amino acids long. CDR3 loop: CASARTGGASLGSYNSPLHF. The CDR3 DNA reads TGTGCCAGTGCCCGGACAGGCGGGGCGTCTCTTGGGTCCTATAATTCACCCCTCCACTTT.

This chain connects TRBV5-1 to TRBJ1-6, with D possibly TRBD1 on 5 matching bases. This CDR3 region has 15 residues. The germline CDR1 and CDR2 sequences are SGHRS and YFSETQ. V was shortened by 0 bases and J by 5 bases, with 9 bases between the two germline ends. CDR3 loop: CASSLATGDNSPLHF. DNA for the CDR3: TGCGCCAGCAGCTTGGCGACGGGGGATAATTCACCCCTCCACTTT.

The chain uses TRBV5-5 and TRBJ2-7; 8 bases agree with TRBD1. CDR1 is SGHKS, CDR2 YYEKEE, per germline (reference sequence). The CDR3 runs to 17 residues. V dropped 2 bases and J dropped 2; count of bases not matched to a gene: 12. CDR3 DNA sequence: TGTGCCAGCAGCTTCCTTATGTCAGGGGGCTTTCCCTACGAGCAGTACTTC. This encodes CASSFLMSGGFPYEQYF.

The DNA for the CDR3 is TGTGCCTGGAGTGCCGACAGGGCCTGGGCTTTCTTT. Translation gives CAWSADRAWAFF. J is TRBJ1-1 and V is TRBV30; the match to TRBD1 covers 7 bases. CDR3 size: 12 residues. V shed 1 base, J shed 11 bases, and the junction held 7 bases outside the gene matches. Per germline, CDR1 GTSNPN and CDR2 SVGIG (reference sequence).

The chain is built from TRBV27 and TRBJ1-2; no reliable D call. The CDR3 consists of 13 residues. In germline, CDR1 is MNHEY, CDR2 SMNVEV (reference sequence). The germline V and J ends were trimmed by 1 base and 6 bases, with 9 bases remaining between them. The CDR3: CASSLLSGDGYTF. The CDR3 DNA reads TGTGCCAGCAGTTTATTATCGGGTGATGGCTACACCTTC.

The V call is TRBV6-2 or TRBV6-3, the J call TRBJ2-7, with D tentatively TRBD2 (5 bases). Germline CDR1 is MNHEY and CDR2 is SVGEGT. V was cut by 6 bases and J by 6 bases, with 18 bases left in between. The CDR3 contains 14 residues. The CDR3 sequence: CASSRWTGEGEQYF. The CDR3 DNA sequence: TGTGCCAGCAGCCGTTGGACCGGAGAGGGCGAGCAGTACTTC.

This chain uses TRBV4-1 with TRBJ1-2; 9 bases map to TRBD1. Unmatched junction bases numbered 11, after V lost 1 base and J lost 5 bases. Per germline, CDR1 MGHRA and CDR2 YSYEKL. This CDR3 is built from 17 residues. CDR3: CASSQVGGTGSGYGYTF. CDR3 nucleotide sequence: TGCGCCAGCAGCCAAGTTGGTGGGACAGGGAGCGGTTATGGCTACACCTTC.

The rearrangement links TRBV14 to TRBJ1-6, with D possibly TRBD1 on 5 matching bases. V dropped 0 bases and J dropped 8 bases, with 17 bases sitting between them. Germline-derived CDR1 and CDR2 are SGHDN and FVKESK. The CDR3 loop spans 17 amino acids. Here the CDR3 reads CASSQEWGGIDHSPLHF. The CDR3 nucleotides read TGTGCCAGCAGCCAAGAATGGGGGGGAATAGATCATTCACCCCTCCACTTT.

The chain combines TRBV5-1 with TRBJ1-2, with 10 bases that match TRBD1. The CDR3 covers 14 residues. Trimming took 0 bases from V and 8 from J; bases not matched to a gene: 4. Germline V lookup: CDR1 SGHRS, CDR2 YFSETQ. The CDR3 region has the DNA TGCGCCAGCAGCTTGGGACAGGGGGCGCAAGGCTACACCTTC. Protein: CASSLGQGAQGYTF.

The rearrangement links TRBV11-2 to TRBJ2-1; the D gene is possibly TRBD2 (5 bases). Per the germline V gene, CDR1 is SGHAT and CDR2 is FQNNGV. CDR3 length equals 15 residues. Trimming took 3 bases from V and 9 from J, leaving 18 bases between them. In nucleotides, the CDR3 is TGTGCCAGCAGCTTTGCAAGCGTGAGGGTCGGTGAGCAGTTCTTC. Translated: CASSFASVRVGEQFF. Full variable domain (missing parts from reference TRBV11-2 and TRBJ2-1): EAGVAQSPRYKIIEKRQSVAFWCNPISGHATLYWYQQILGQGPKLLIQFQNNGVVDDSQLPKDRFSAERLKGVDSTLKIQPAKLEDSAVYLCASSFASVRVGEQFFGPGTRLTVL.

The J gene is TRBJ2-5, the V gene TRBV18, with 7 bases aligning to TRBD1. Per the germline V gene, CDR1 is KGHSH and CDR2 is LQKENI. V trimming: 1 base; J trimming: 4 bases; junction bases outside the gene matches: 3. The CDR3 runs 14 residues. CDR3 DNA sequence: TGTGCCAGCTCACCACTGACAGGGAGAGAGACCCAGTACTTC. Translating gives CASSPLTGRETQYF. Full variable domain (remainder filled in from reference TRBV18 and TRBJ2-5): NAGVMQNPRHLVRRRGQEARLRCSPMKGHSHVYWYRQLPEEGLKFMVYLQKENIIDESGMPKERFSAEFPKEGPSILRIQQVVRGDSAAYFCASSPLTGRETQYFGPGTRLLVL.

This clone has just one count. The chain carries TRBV6-5 and TRBJ2-7; no firm D call. This CDR3 region has 13 residues. The ends were cut back, 6 bases at V and 2 bases at J, with 11 bases in the middle. CDR1 and CDR2 (germline): MNHEY, SVGAGI. The CDR3 sequence is CASSRLRAYEQYF. In DNA form, the CDR3 reads TGTGCCAGCAGCCGATTGAGAGCCTACGAGCAGTACTTC.

The chain joins TRBV7-8 to TRBJ2-3, with 9 bases identical to TRBD1. CDR3 length equals 16 residues. V gave up 5 bases and J gave up 3 bases; unmatched junction bases: 9. Germline values: CDR1 SGHVS, CDR2 FQNEAQ. CDR3 amino acids: CASSKTGTGRTDTQYF. The CDR3 DNA follows: TGTGCCAGCAGCAAAACCGGGACAGGGAGGACAGATACGCAGTATTTT. The complete variable domain, with remaining parts taken from reference TRBV7-8 and TRBJ2-3, reads GAGVSQSPRYKVAKRGQDVALRCDPISGHVSLFWYQQALGQGPEFLTYFQNEAQLDKSGLPSDRFFAERPEGSVSTLKIQRTQQEDSAVYLCASSKTGTGRTDTQYFGPGTRLTVL.

As DNA, the CDR3 is TGTGCCAGCAGTTACGAAGGGGCAATGGACAATGAGCAGTTCTTC. It encodes CASSYEGAMDNEQFF. The chain uses TRBV6-5 and TRBJ2-1, with D perhaps TRBD1 (5 bases). Trimming cost V 2 bases and J 5 bases, with 13 bases left between them. CDR1 and CDR2 from the germline V gene are MNHEY and SVGAGI. This CDR3 region has 15 residues.

The chain has TRBV25-1 and TRBJ2-7; no clear D. Per germline, CDR1 MGHDK and CDR2 SYGVNS. Trimming removed 0 bases from V and 0 bases from J, with 6 bases in between. This CDR3 spans 14 amino acids. CDR3 bases: TGTGCCAGCAGTGAATATCCAAACTCCTACGAGCAGTACTTC. Translated, it gives CASSEYPNSYEQYF.